The present entry profiles one TCR beta chain with its context. Its antigen remains unknown. This sample is drawn from a study of EBV T-cell therapy then PD-1 blockade in nasopharyngeal carcinoma. The assay was immunoSEQ multiplex PCR, and TCRdb's table has in-frame clones only and misses some. This sample carries about 14,000 clones, less than 90% of them seen once, and the ten largest clones take around 32%. Treatment given: AdE1-LMPpoly-expanded autologous EBV-specific T-cell therapy followed by anti-PD-1 nivolumab. The CDR3 contains 15 residues. The V and J ends lost 6 bases and 5 bases respectively, with 20 bases between them. Germline V gene lookup returns CDR1 MDHEN and CDR2 SYDVKM.

The sequence was obtained from a man aged 35-49 years with nasopharyngeal carcinoma. The input for sequencing was CD8+ T cells from blood, taken around day 100 from a patient whose treatment included autologous EBV-specific T cells and nivolumab. The chain links TRBV28 to TRBJ2-7, with D possibly TRBD1 on 7 matching bases. CDR3 nucleotide sequence: TGTGCCAGCAGCCCCTCGAGTGACAGGGAGGACGAGCAGTACTTC. Protein: CASSPSSDREDEQYF.